One sample yielded the 22 T cell receptor beta chains listed below, sequenced in a study of blood T cells in healthy people across ages. A second PCR of 7 to 11 cycles used a sample-barcoded 5' primer and a J-beta primer mix. TCRdb passed the 5' RACE reads through MiXCR, listing each CDR3 protein once. The table lists 550,000 to 650,000 distinct CDR3 sequences, roughly a quarter of them singletons, with 3.6% in the top ten. The data were also submitted as part of a second study, on T cells of mothers and their children.

Sequencing was performed on blood. These receptor sequences come from a boy younger than 10 in good health.

The rearrangement links TRBV7-9 to TRBJ2-1; 9 bases agree with TRBD2. The CDR3 consists of 16 residues. Germline trimming cut 2 bases from V and 7 bases from J; bases unmatched to any gene: 9. Per germline, CDR1 SEHNR and CDR2 FQNEAQ (reference sequence). The CDR3 nucleotides read TGTGCCAGCAGCTTACGACTAGCGGTTACCCGGAATGAGCAGTTCTTC. Residues: CASSLRLAVTRNEQFF.

V gene TRBV28 combines with J gene TRBJ2-4, with unresolved D. Germline-derived CDR1 and CDR2 are MDHEN and SYDVKM. The CDR3 consists of 16 residues. Trimming stripped 2 bases from V and 3 bases from J, with 14 bases between. CDR3 nucleotides: TGTGCCAGCAGTTTAAGACGGTTGCGTGTCAAAAACATTCAGTACTTC. It translates to CASSLRRLRVKNIQYF.

This chain connects TRBV28 to TRBJ2-1; TRBD2 agrees at 9 bases. Germline V lookup: CDR1 MDHEN, CDR2 SYDVKM. The CDR3 sequence is 15 residues long. V lost 8 bases and J lost 4; bases outside the gene matches: 9. The CDR3 DNA is TGTGCCAGCTGGTCCGGGACTAGCACATACAATGAGCAGTTCTTC. It yields the protein CASWSGTSTYNEQFF.

This chain links TRBV2 with TRBJ1-5, with unresolved D. Deletions cut 6 bases from V and 4 bases from J, with 13 bases between. CDR1 is SNHLY, CDR2 FYNNEI, per germline. The CDR3 loop spans 14 amino acids. In nucleotides, the CDR3 is TGTGCCAGCAGCCCGCAAGTGGCTAATCAGCCCCAGCATTTT. Translation gives CASSPQVANQPQHF.

V usage is TRBV27 and J usage is TRBJ2-3; TRBD1 might be the D (6 bases). Looked up from germline, CDR1 is MNHEY and CDR2 is SMNVEV (reference sequence). V was clipped by 3 bases and J by 4 bases, with 11 bases between them. This CDR3 has 14 amino acids. The CDR3 protein is CASSFTGNADTQYF. CDR3 nucleotides: TGTGCCAGCAGTTTTACAGGGAACGCAGATACGCAGTATTTT.

The J gene is TRBJ2-1, the V gene TRBV6-2 or TRBV6-3, with 9 bases that match TRBD2. Per the germline V gene, CDR1 is MNHEY and CDR2 is SVGEGT. With V trimmed by 5 bases and J by 3 bases, 11 bases remained unmatched. The length of the CDR3 is 17 residues. The CDR3 DNA follows: TGTGCCAGCAGTCCGTCTAGCGGGAAGGAAGGCTACAATGAGCAGTTCTTC. This encodes CASSPSSGKEGYNEQFF.

The chain employs TRBV5-1 and TRBJ1-4; 10 bases map to TRBD1. The ends lost 4 bases at V and 8 bases at J; junction bases unmatched: 5. Germline values: CDR1 SGHRS, CDR2 YFSETQ. The CDR3 loop spans 14 amino acids. CDR3 sequence reads: CASSVDRGGEKLFF. Written as DNA, the CDR3 is TGCGCCAGCAGCGTGGACAGGGGGGGGGAAAAACTGTTTTTT. The full variable domain, its missing parts supplied by reference TRBV5-1 and TRBJ1-4, is KAGVTQTPRYLIKTRGQQVTLSCSPISGHRSVSWYQQTPGQGLQFLFEYFSETQRNKGNFPGRFSGRQFSNSRSEMNVSTLELGDSALYLCASSVDRGGEKLFFGSGTQLSVL.

This clonotype was seen more than once but under ten times. The chain uses TRBV6-5 and TRBJ1-6, with 8 bases aligning to TRBD1. The CDR3 is made up of 15 amino acids. Unmatched junction bases numbered 11, after V lost 6 bases and J lost 10 bases. Germline V gene sequence: CDR1 MNHEY, CDR2 SVGAGI. The CDR3 spells CASRGTGPQGSPLHF. The CDR3 DNA sequence: TGTGCCAGCAGGGGGACAGGCCCCCAGGGGTCACCCCTCCACTTT.

The V gene is TRBV6-5, the J gene TRBJ1-3; D might be TRBD1 (5 bases). Germline-derived CDR1 and CDR2 are MNHEY and SVGAGI. Trimming took 10 bases from V and 0 from J, leaving 16 bases between them. The CDR3 has 15 amino acids. CDR3 sequence reads: CATIRDANSGNTIYF. The CDR3 nucleotides read TGTGCCACGATCCGGGACGCCAACTCTGGAAACACCATATATTTT.

This chain links TRBV7-2 with TRBJ2-1, with a possible D match to TRBD1 (5 bases). The CDR3 has 15 residues. In germline, CDR1 is SGHTA, CDR2 FQGNSA. Trimming removed 5 bases at V and 8 bases at J, with 19 bases between. The CDR3 is CASSVSTASSHEQFF. DNA for the CDR3: TGTGCCAGCAGCGTCTCGACAGCAAGTAGCCATGAGCAGTTCTTC.

The rearrangement links TRBV15 to TRBJ2-7; either TRBD1 or TRBD2 may supply D (5 bases each). This CDR3 contains 16 residues. The V gene lost 5 bases and the J gene lost 2 bases, with 19 bases spanning the gap. Germline V gene data show CDR1 as LNHNV and CDR2 as YYDKDF (reference sequence). The CDR3 region is CATSGDAPDRTYEQYF. In DNA, the CDR3 is TGTGCCACCAGCGGGGACGCTCCGGACCGGACCTACGAGCAGTACTTC.

V is TRBV9 and J is TRBJ2-4; tentatively, D is TRBD2 (6 bases). The germline gives CDR1 SGDLS, CDR2 YYNGEE. V lost 3 bases to trimming and J lost 9 bases, with 13 bases between them. The CDR3 sequence is 13 residues long. DNA of the CDR3: TGTGCCAGCAGCGCGGGGGAGATCGGCATTCAGTACTTC. It codes for CASSAGEIGIQYF.

In its sample, this clonotype was seen a few times. The genes are TRBV24-1 and TRBJ2-1; TRBD2 is a possible D gene (7 bases). This CDR3 comprises 17 residues. From germline, CDR1 is KGHDR and CDR2 SFDVKD. Trimming shortened V by 0 bases and J by 9 bases, and 20 bases separated the two germline ends. This chain's CDR3 is CATSDLPRGSGKGEQFF. The CDR3 DNA reads TGTGCCACCAGTGATTTGCCCAGGGGAAGCGGGAAAGGTGAGCAGTTCTTC.

This clonotype was counted between two and nine times. The chain links TRBV14 to TRBJ2-5; 12 positions agree with TRBD2. This CDR3 comprises 14 residues. V gave up 6 bases and J gave up 11 bases; unmatched junction bases: 10. Germline CDR1 and CDR2: SGHDN and FVKESK. CDR3 coding DNA: TGTGCCAGCAGTCGACTAGCGGGAGCTTTGGAGCAGTACTTC. This sequence encodes CASSRLAGALEQYF.

This sequence joins TRBV15 and TRBJ2-5; 8 positions match TRBD2. Per germline, CDR1 LNHNV and CDR2 YYDKDF (reference sequence). CDR3 length equals 15 residues. Germline trimming cut 3 bases from V and 1 base from J; bases unmatched to any gene: 4. The CDR3 protein is CATSSDGGAQETQYF. The CDR3 region has the DNA TGTGCCACCAGCAGTGACGGGGGGGCCCAAGAGACCCAGTACTTC. Looking up the rest from reference TRBV15 and TRBJ2-5 gives the full variable domain: DAMVIQNPRYQVTQFGKPVTLSCSQTLNHNVMYWYQQKSSQAPKLLFHYYDKDFNNEADTPDNFQSRRPNTSFCFLDIRSPGLGDTAMYLCATSSDGGAQETQYFGPGTRLLVL.

This clonotype was recorded a few times. This sequence joins TRBV25-1 and TRBJ2-5; D gene ambiguous. The DNA end is a closer match to TRBJ2-7, so the J assignment may be wrong. Germline assignment: CDR1 MGHDK and CDR2 SYGVNS. The CDR3 runs to 14 residues. CDR3 DNA: TGTGCCAGCAGTGAATTGGGGTACTCCTACGAGCAGTACTTC. Translation gives CASSELGYSYEQYF.

The V and J genes are TRBV13 and TRBJ1-4; no definite D call. CDR3 length: 15 residues. The V end lost 0 bases, the J end lost 5 bases, and 10 bases lay between the germline ends. Germline V gives CDR1 PRHDT, CDR2 FYEKMQ (reference sequence). DNA of the CDR3: TGTGCCAGCAGCTTAGGATTCGGGGTCAATGAAAAACTGTTTTTT. Amino acids: CASSLGFGVNEKLFF.

The V and J genes are TRBV5-5 and TRBJ1-5; 8 bases match TRBD1. After removal of 1 base from V and 6 bases from J, the junction contained 6 bases not matched to a gene. This CDR3 is 15 amino acids long. Germline V gene data show CDR1 as SGHKS and CDR2 as YYEKEE (reference sequence). Here the CDR3 reads CASSLYRGKGQPQHF. As DNA, the CDR3 is TGTGCCAGCAGCTTGTACAGGGGGAAGGGTCAGCCCCAGCATTTT.

This clonotype was recorded a few times. The chain employs TRBV5-6 and TRBJ2-7; D tentatively reads TRBD1 or TRBD2 (5 bases each). Germline CDR1 SGHDT, CDR2 YYEEEE. The CDR3 is made up of 15 amino acids. Trimming took off 6 bases at V and 1 base at J, with 17 bases between the two ends. CDR3 DNA: TGTGCCAGCACCCTCGGGGCGGCTACTTCCTACGAGCAGTACTTC. This translates into CASTLGAATSYEQYF. Drawing the rest from reference TRBV5-6 and TRBJ2-7, the complete variable domain is DAGVTQSPTHLIKTRGQQVTLRCSPKSGHDTVSWYQQALGQGPQFIFQYYEEEERQRGNFPDRFSGHQFPNYSSELNVNALLLGDSALYLCASTLGAATSYEQYFGPGTRLTVT.

This sequence joins TRBV6-2 or TRBV6-3 and TRBJ1-1, with 7 bases that match TRBD1. V lost 8 bases to trimming and J lost 3 bases; unmatched junction nucleotides: 18. The CDR3 extends over 17 amino acids. Per the germline V gene, CDR1 is MNHEY and CDR2 is SVGEGT. CDR3 DNA sequence: TGTGCCAGCTTAATCAAGGGACAGCGAAGTAGGGACACTGAAGCTTTCTTT. Amino acids: CASLIKGQRSRDTEAFF.

The V call is TRBV4-1, the J call TRBJ2-5; 8 bases align to TRBD2. Gene TRBJ2-1 matches the end of the DNA better, so the J call may be wrong. This CDR3 is built from 16 residues. CDR1 MGHRA and CDR2 YSYEKL come from the germline V gene. The CDR3 loop is CASSRWVGGAFFEQFF. The DNA for the CDR3 is TGCGCCAGCAGCCGGTGGGTCGGGGGGGCATTTTTTGAGCAGTTCTTC.

The chain recombines TRBV6-5 with TRBJ2-7; 9 nucleotides align to TRBD1. The CDR3 spans 15 residues. Germline CDR1 is MNHEY and CDR2 is SVGAGI. Trimming at V came to 2 bases and at J to 0 bases, leaving 2 bases not matched to a gene. CDR3 amino acids: CASSYRGQGSYEQYF. The CDR3, as DNA: TGTGCCAGCAGTTACCGGGGACAGGGCTCCTACGAGCAGTACTTC.